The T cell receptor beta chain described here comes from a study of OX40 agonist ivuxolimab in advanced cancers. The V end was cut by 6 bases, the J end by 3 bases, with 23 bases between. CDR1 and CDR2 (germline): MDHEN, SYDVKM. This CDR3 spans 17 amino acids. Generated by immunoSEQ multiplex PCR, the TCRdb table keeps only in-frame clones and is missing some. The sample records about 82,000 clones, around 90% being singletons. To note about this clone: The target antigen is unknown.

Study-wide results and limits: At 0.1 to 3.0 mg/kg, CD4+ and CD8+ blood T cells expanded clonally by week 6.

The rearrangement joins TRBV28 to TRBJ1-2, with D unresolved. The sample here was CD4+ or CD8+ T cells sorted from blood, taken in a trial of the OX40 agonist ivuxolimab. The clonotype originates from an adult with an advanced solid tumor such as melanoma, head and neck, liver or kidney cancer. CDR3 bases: TGTGCCAGCAGGCGAAGATCGAACCTCGCACTATACTATGGCTACACCTTC. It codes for CASRRRSNLALYYGYTF.